Listed here is a single TCR beta chain. What it binds is not known. CD4+ cell separation produced CD45RA+ naive and CD45RA-negative memory subsets. Using immunoSEQ multiplex PCR, the repertoire was profiled, and TCRdb retains in-frame clones only, with some absent. Here the sample spans over a million clones, approximately 97% being singletons. The data belong to a study of shared clonotypes between healthy human individuals. Study-wide results and limits: The authors sampled blood alone, and tissue repertoires likely differ.

CDR3 length: 14 amino acids. From germline, CDR1 is WNHNN and CDR2 SYGVQD (reference sequence). The V segment lost 4 bases and the J segment 2 bases; nucleotides outside the gene matches: 5. The chain joins TRBV10-1 to TRBJ2-7; 7 nucleotides agree with TRBD1. Sequencing was performed on naive CD4+ T cells sorted from blood. The subset is: CD45RA+ positively selected. The clonotype originates from a man younger than 45 in good health. CDR3 DNA: TGCGCCAGCAGTGCTAACAGGGGAGCCTACGAGCAGTACTTC. Translated, it gives CASSANRGAYEQYF.